This T cell receptor (beta chain) was observed in a study of CD8 T cells in Susac syndrome. When the RNA was reverse transcribed, random hexamers were used with an input of roughly 0.5 to 1 ug. One entry per CDR3 protein results from TCRdb running MiXCR on the immunoSEQ multiplex PCR reads. The sample records about 300,000 distinct CDR3 sequences, 70% to 90% being singletons. The CDR3 sequence is 12 residues long. CDR1 is MNHEY, CDR2 SMNVEV, per germline (reference sequence). V lost 7 bases, J lost 3 bases, and 6 bases lay in between. In this sample, this clonotype turned up a few times. Isolation of CD8+ and CD4+ T cells was performed negatively, whereas enrichment of TEMRA cells was done by FACS.

This rearrangement joins TRBV27 to TRBJ2-2; no clear D. The sequence derives from a human donor with multiple sclerosis. The sequencing input was CD8+ T cells from PBMCs. DNA of the CDR3: TGTGCCAGCAACGGAGACACCGGGGAGCTGTTTTTT. Translating it yields CASNGDTGELFF.